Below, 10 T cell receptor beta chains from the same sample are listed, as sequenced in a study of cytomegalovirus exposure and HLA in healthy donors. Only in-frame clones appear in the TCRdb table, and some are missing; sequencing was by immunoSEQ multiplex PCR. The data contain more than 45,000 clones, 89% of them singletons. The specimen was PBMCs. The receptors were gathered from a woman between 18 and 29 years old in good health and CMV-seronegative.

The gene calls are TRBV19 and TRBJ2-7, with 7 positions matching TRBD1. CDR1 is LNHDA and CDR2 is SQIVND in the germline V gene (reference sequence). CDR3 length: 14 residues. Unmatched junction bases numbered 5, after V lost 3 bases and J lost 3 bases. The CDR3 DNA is TGTGCCAGTAGTATTGTGGCAGGGGGCTACGAGCAGTACTTC. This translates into CASSIVAGGYEQYF.

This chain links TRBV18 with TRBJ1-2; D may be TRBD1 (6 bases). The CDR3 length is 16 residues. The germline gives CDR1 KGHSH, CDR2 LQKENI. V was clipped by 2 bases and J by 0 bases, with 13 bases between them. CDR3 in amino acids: CASSPSDRFSNYGYTF. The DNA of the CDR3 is TGTGCCAGCTCACCATCTGACAGGTTTTCTAACTATGGCTACACCTTC.

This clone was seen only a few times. CDR3 sequence: CASIDRGYSNQPQHF. In DNA form, the CDR3 reads TGTGCCAGTATCGACAGGGGTTATAGCAATCAGCCCCAGCATTTT. The rearrangement joins TRBV19 to TRBJ1-5; 8 nucleotides agree with TRBD1. Per the germline V gene, CDR1 is LNHDA and CDR2 is SQIVND (reference sequence). The CDR3 consists of 15 residues. After removal of 7 bases from V and 0 bases from J, the junction contained 5 bases not matched to a gene.

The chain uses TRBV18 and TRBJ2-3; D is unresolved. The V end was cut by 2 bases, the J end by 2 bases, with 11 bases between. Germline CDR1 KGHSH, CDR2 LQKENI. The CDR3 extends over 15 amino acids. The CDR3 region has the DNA TGTGCCAGCTCACCAGTAGGTGGGCCCACAGATACGCAGTATTTT. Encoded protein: CASSPVGGPTDTQYF.

The CDR3 loop reads CASSPQGGFYGYTF. The CDR3 DNA reads as TGTGCCAGCAGTCCCCAGGGGGGATTCTATGGCTACACCTTC. This chain uses TRBV25-1 with TRBJ1-2, with 7 bases aligning to TRBD1. V gave up 5 bases and J gave up 4 bases; unmatched junction bases: 7. This CDR3 has 14 amino acids. Germline V gene lookup returns CDR1 MGHDK and CDR2 SYGVNS.

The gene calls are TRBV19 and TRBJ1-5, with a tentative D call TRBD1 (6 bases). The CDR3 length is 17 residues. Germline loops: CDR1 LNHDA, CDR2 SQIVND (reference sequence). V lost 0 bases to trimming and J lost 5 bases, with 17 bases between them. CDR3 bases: TGTGCCAGTAGTATAGATCGGGCTAGGCAGGGGCATCAGCCCCAGCATTTT. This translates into CASSIDRARQGHQPQHF.

The CDR3 spells CASSAGAQGTNEKLFF. CDR3 nucleotide sequence: TGTGCCAGCAGTGCCGGGGCACAGGGGACTAATGAAAAACTGTTTTTT. The chain has TRBV9 and TRBJ1-4; 7 nucleotides match TRBD1. The CDR3 runs 16 residues. CDR1 SGDLS and CDR2 YYNGEE come from the germline V gene. V lost 5 bases, J lost 2 bases, and 9 bases stayed unmatched.

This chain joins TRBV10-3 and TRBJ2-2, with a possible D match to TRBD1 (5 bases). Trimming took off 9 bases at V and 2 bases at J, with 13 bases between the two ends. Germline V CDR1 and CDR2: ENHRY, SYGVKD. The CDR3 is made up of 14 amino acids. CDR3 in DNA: TGTGCCATGCAGGACACACAAAACACCGGGGAGCTGTTTTTT. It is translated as CAMQDTQNTGELFF.

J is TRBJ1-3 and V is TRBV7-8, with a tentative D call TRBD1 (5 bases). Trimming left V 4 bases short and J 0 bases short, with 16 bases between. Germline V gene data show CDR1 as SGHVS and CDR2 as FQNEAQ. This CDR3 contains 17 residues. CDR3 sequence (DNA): TGTGCCAGCAGCTCGTTGGCGACAGATCACTCTGGAAACACCATATATTTT. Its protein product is CASSSLATDHSGNTIYF.

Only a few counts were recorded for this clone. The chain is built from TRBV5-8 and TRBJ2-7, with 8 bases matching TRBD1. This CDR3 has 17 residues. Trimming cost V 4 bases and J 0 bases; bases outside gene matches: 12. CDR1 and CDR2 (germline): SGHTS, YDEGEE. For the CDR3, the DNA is TGTGCCAGCAGCGACTACCTTCGGGACAGGAGCTCCTACGAGCAGTACTTC. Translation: CASSDYLRDRSSYEQYF.